Each of the 28 T cell receptor beta chains below was sequenced from the same sample in a study of T cell changes during pregnancy in multiple sclerosis. Only in-frame clones appear in the TCRdb table, and some are missing; sequencing was by immunoSEQ multiplex PCR. Of tens of thousands of clones listed, 92% are singletons. The material sequenced was peripheral blood, taken in the first trimester of pregnancy. The receptors were sampled from a female donor in good health, enrolled as a control in a pregnancy study.

The chain uses TRBV5-1 and TRBJ2-3; 7 positions match TRBD1. V shed 0 bases, J shed 6 bases, and the junction held 4 bases outside the gene matches. The CDR3 consists of 14 residues. Germline V gene sequence: CDR1 SGHRS, CDR2 YFSETQ. The DNA of the CDR3 is TGCGCCAGCAGCTTGGAGGGGGCACCGGATACGCAGTATTTT. It encodes CASSLEGAPDTQYF.

The rearrangement links TRBV15 to TRBJ2-3; 7 bases line up with TRBD2. Per germline, CDR1 LNHNV and CDR2 YYDKDF (reference sequence). The junction had 9 bases not matched to a gene; V was cut back by 1 base and J by 2 bases. CDR3 length: 17 amino acids. CDR3 residues: CATSRGSGTLDTDTQYF. DNA of the CDR3: TGTGCCACCAGCAGAGGAAGCGGGACCCTCGACACAGATACGCAGTATTTT.

The V gene is TRBV9, the J gene TRBJ1-1; D is unclear. The CDR3 consists of 13 residues. Trimming pared 0 bases from V and 1 base from J, leaving 4 bases between. Looked up from germline, CDR1 is SGDLS and CDR2 is YYNGEE. CDR3 in DNA: TGTGCCAGCAGCGTAGCCGGGAACACTGAAGCTTTCTTT. Its protein is CASSVAGNTEAFF.

V is TRBV18 and J is TRBJ2-4; D possibly corresponds to TRBD1 (6 bases). CDR1 KGHSH and CDR2 LQKENI come from the germline V gene. The CDR3 runs 17 residues. The V end was cut by 6 bases, the J end by 1 base, with 19 bases between. CDR3 residues: CASSLSRGAEAKNIQYF. The CDR3 nucleotides read TGTGCCAGCTCGCTAAGCAGGGGTGCGGAGGCCAAAAACATTCAGTACTTC.

The rearrangement joins TRBV5-8 to TRBJ2-7, with D tentatively TRBD2 (6 bases). CDR1 and CDR2 (germline): SGHTS, YDEGEE. The CDR3 runs 12 residues. Trimming took off 2 bases at V and 4 bases at J, with 7 bases between the two ends. CDR3: CASSFGLYEQYF. The CDR3 DNA follows: TGTGCCAGCAGCTTCGGACTATACGAGCAGTACTTC.

Comment on this clone: Germline is not matched at one junction end, which may reflect a read error. The chain carries TRBV7-9 and TRBJ2-1; TRBD2 is a possible D gene (5 bases). The CDR3 consists of 13 residues. Germline V CDR1 and CDR2: SEHNR, FQNEAQ (reference sequence). CDR3 in amino acids: CASTLGSGFEQFF. The CDR3 DNA reads as TGTGCCAGCACCTTAGGTTCGGGGTTTGAGCAGTTCTTC.

The CDR3 protein is CASSLPGGGETQYF. CDR3 bases: TGTGCCAGCAGCTTGCCAGGGGGCGGTGAGACCCAGTACTTC. The chain carries TRBV5-6 and TRBJ2-5; TRBD1 matches 8 bases. Germline assignment: CDR1 SGHDT and CDR2 YYEEEE. With 1 base clipped from V and 5 bases from J, the junction kept 4 bases outside the gene matches. CDR3 length: 14 amino acids.

The rearrangement joins TRBV11-2 to TRBJ1-1; D is possibly TRBD1 (6 bases). Trimming removed 5 bases at V and 4 bases at J, with 14 bases between. Germline CDR1 reads SGHAT; CDR2 reads FQNNGV. The CDR3 consists of 14 residues. The CDR3 loop is CASSKDRQVTEAFF. DNA of the CDR3: TGTGCCAGCAGCAAAGACAGGCAGGTCACTGAAGCTTTCTTT.

This rearrangement joins TRBV6-6 to TRBJ1-1; D might be TRBD1 (6 bases). Germline V CDR1 and CDR2: MNHNY, SVGAGI (reference sequence). CDR3 length: 15 residues. Trimming stripped 10 bases from V and 1 base from J, with 19 bases between. DNA of the CDR3: TGTGCCACCTTGGGGTACGGACAGTCGAACACTGAAGCTTTCTTT. Its protein product is CATLGYGQSNTEAFF.

The gene calls are TRBV28 and TRBJ1-5, with a tentative D call TRBD1 (5 bases). V was pared by 5 bases and J by 9 bases, with 20 bases between. The CDR3 length is 15 residues. Germline V gene sequence: CDR1 MDHEN, CDR2 SYDVKM. CDR3 amino acids: CASSTPMGQVLPQHF. The CDR3, as DNA: TGTGCCAGCAGTACCCCAATGGGGCAGGTTTTGCCCCAGCATTTT.

The CDR3 loop is CASSPPGVNYGYTF. In nucleotides, the CDR3 is TGTGCCAGCAGCCCTCCCGGGGTTAACTATGGCTACACCTTC. The rearrangement joins TRBV14 to TRBJ1-2; D call uncertain. The germline CDR1 and CDR2 sequences are SGHDN and FVKESK. This CDR3 has 14 amino acids. V lost 4 bases to trimming and J lost 1 base, with 10 bases between them.

In nucleotides, the CDR3 is TGTGCCAGCAGTCACATAACAGCCGAAGGTGGCTACACCTTC. Encoded protein: CASSHITAEGGYTF. The genes are TRBV28 and TRBJ1-2, with D unclear. Trimming removed 5 bases at V and 7 bases at J, with 17 bases between. The CDR3 contains 14 residues. CDR1 is MDHEN, CDR2 SYDVKM, per germline.

The chain's CDR3 is CASSSGQGIRQPQHF. The CDR3 nucleotides are TGTGCCAGCAGTTCGGGACAGGGGATTCGGCAGCCCCAGCATTTT. The chain joins TRBV5-5 to TRBJ1-5; TRBD1 matches 10 bases. The CDR3 runs to 15 residues. With 5 bases clipped from V and 7 bases from J, the junction kept 9 bases outside the gene matches. The germline V gene has CDR1 SGHKS and CDR2 YYEKEE (reference sequence).

This chain joins TRBV5-4 and TRBJ1-1, with TRBD1 matching 10 bases. CDR1 and CDR2 (germline): SGHNT, YYREEE (reference sequence). V shed 3 bases and J 5 bases; nucleotides not matched to a gene: 10. The CDR3 covers 16 residues. DNA for the CDR3: TGTGCCAGCAGCTGGGCACCGGGACAGGGGAAGACTGAAGCTTTCTTT. Its protein is CASSWAPGQGKTEAFF.

The chain has TRBV2 and TRBJ1-1; D may be TRBD1 (5 bases). Trimming stripped 1 base from V and 3 bases from J, with 9 bases between. This CDR3 contains 14 residues. Germline V gene sequence: CDR1 SNHLY, CDR2 FYNNEI. The CDR3 nucleotides are TGTGCCAGCAGTGAAGTGGCAGGGCACACTGAAGCTTTCTTT. This codes for CASSEVAGHTEAFF.

This sequence joins TRBV4-3 and TRBJ1-5; D not resolved. This CDR3 spans 15 amino acids. The V gene lost 1 base and the J gene lost 5 bases, with 12 bases spanning the gap. Germline CDR1 LGHNA, CDR2 YSLEER. The CDR3 sequence is CASSQGGSGDQPQHF. For the CDR3, the DNA is TGCGCCAGCAGCCAAGGAGGGTCGGGCGATCAGCCCCAGCATTTT.

This chain joins TRBV5-1 and TRBJ2-1, with 7 bases aligning to TRBD1. CDR3 length equals 15 residues. Trimming removed 6 bases from V and 4 bases from J; junction bases left unmatched: 10. The germline V gene has CDR1 SGHRS and CDR2 YFSETQ. The CDR3 sequence: CASKKGDSIYNEQFF. Written as DNA, the CDR3 is TGCGCCAGCAAAAAGGGGGACAGTATATACAATGAGCAGTTCTTC.

The chain combines TRBV5-4 with TRBJ1-2; no firm D call. This CDR3 spans 12 amino acids. The germline CDR1 and CDR2 sequences are SGHNT and YYREEE (reference sequence). Trimming removed 10 bases at V and 4 bases at J, with 14 bases between. CDR3 bases: TGTGCCCCCAGGCCGGTGCCCTATGGCTACACCTTC. This codes for CAPRPVPYGYTF.

This sequence joins TRBV4-1 and TRBJ2-7; TRBD2 is a possible D gene (5 bases). The CDR3 extends over 14 amino acids. Germline CDR1 and CDR2: MGHRA and YSYEKL. Deletions cut 4 bases from V and 3 bases from J, with 13 bases between. The CDR3 DNA reads as TGCGCCAGCAGCCGACTGGATGAGGGCTACGAGCAGTACTTC. Protein sequence: CASSRLDEGYEQYF.

V usage is TRBV5-1 and J usage is TRBJ2-7; possibly TRBD1 for D (5 bases). The germline V and J ends were trimmed by 1 base and 4 bases, with 12 bases remaining between them. Germline lookup yields CDR1 SGHRS and CDR2 YFSETQ. The CDR3 covers 14 residues. CDR3 DNA sequence: TGCGCCAGCAGCTTGTTTCCAGGGCCGTACGAGCAGTACTTC. It encodes CASSLFPGPYEQYF.

The rearrangement joins TRBV7-9 to TRBJ1-6; 8 positions match TRBD1. V shed 5 bases, J shed 5 bases, and the junction held 5 bases outside the gene matches. The germline gives CDR1 SEHNR, CDR2 FQNEAQ (reference sequence). The CDR3 is made up of 15 amino acids. The CDR3 loop is CASSPTGGNNSPLHF. CDR3 bases: TGTGCCAGCAGCCCTACAGGGGGGAATAATTCACCCCTCCACTTT.

The V call is TRBV6-6, the J call TRBJ2-3, with 10 bases aligning to TRBD1. In germline, CDR1 is MNHNY, CDR2 SVGAGI (reference sequence). The CDR3 is made up of 15 amino acids. Trimming cost V 2 bases and J 4 bases; bases outside gene matches: 3. The CDR3 DNA sequence: TGTGCCAGCAGTTACGGGACAGGGGTCCCAGATACGCAGTATTTT. Translating it yields CASSYGTGVPDTQYF.

This chain links TRBV18 with TRBJ2-2, with D unresolved. The CDR3 runs 15 residues. CDR1 is KGHSH and CDR2 is LQKENI in the germline V gene. V was shortened by 6 bases and J by 0 bases, with 11 bases between the two germline ends. The CDR3 here is CASSPQAANTGELFF. The CDR3 DNA reads as TGTGCCAGCTCCCCCCAGGCAGCGAACACCGGGGAGCTGTTTTTT.

This chain links TRBV4-3 with TRBJ1-2; no reliable D call. Trimming removed 0 bases at V and 2 bases at J, with 7 bases between. The CDR3 has 14 amino acids. Germline lookup yields CDR1 LGHNA and CDR2 YSLEER. The CDR3 region is CASSQETGNYGYTF. The CDR3 DNA sequence: TGCGCCAGCAGCCAAGAAACGGGAAACTATGGCTACACCTTC.

The rearrangement links TRBV5-1 to TRBJ1-1; TRBD1 matches 9 bases. From germline, CDR1 is SGHRS and CDR2 YFSETQ. The CDR3 spans 13 residues. The trim removed 4 bases at V and 4 bases at J, leaving 2 bases unmatched. CDR3 DNA sequence: TGCGCCAGCAGCCGGACAGGGGCCACTGAAGCTTTCTTT. It encodes CASSRTGATEAFF.

The gene calls are TRBV10-3 and TRBJ1-2; 7 bases map to TRBD1. Germline CDR1 ENHRY, CDR2 SYGVKD. The CDR3 has 15 residues. Unmatched junction bases numbered 13, after V lost 7 bases and J lost 5 bases. CDR3 sequence: CAITEGATLQYGYTF. CDR3 in DNA: TGTGCCATCACCGAGGGGGCTACACTGCAGTATGGCTACACCTTC.

CDR3 bases: TGTGCCAGCAATTTCGGGACAGGGGGATACGAGACCCAGTACTTC. Translated: CASNFGTGGYETQYF. V is TRBV11-2 and J is TRBJ2-5; 11 bases match TRBD1. Germline CDR1 is SGHAT and CDR2 is FQNNGV. The V gene end was trimmed by 7 bases and the J gene end by 5 bases; junction bases not matched to a gene: 9. This CDR3 spans 15 amino acids.

Sample share makes this clone medium-sized. The chain couples TRBV15 to TRBJ1-3, with 7 bases fitting TRBD1. Trimming removed 8 bases from V and 4 bases from J; junction bases left unmatched: 5. The CDR3 runs to 13 residues. CDR1 and CDR2 (germline): LNHNV, YYDKDF (reference sequence). In DNA, the CDR3 is TGTGCCACCGGGCAGGGGGTAGGAAACACCATATATTTT. This codes for CATGQGVGNTIYF.